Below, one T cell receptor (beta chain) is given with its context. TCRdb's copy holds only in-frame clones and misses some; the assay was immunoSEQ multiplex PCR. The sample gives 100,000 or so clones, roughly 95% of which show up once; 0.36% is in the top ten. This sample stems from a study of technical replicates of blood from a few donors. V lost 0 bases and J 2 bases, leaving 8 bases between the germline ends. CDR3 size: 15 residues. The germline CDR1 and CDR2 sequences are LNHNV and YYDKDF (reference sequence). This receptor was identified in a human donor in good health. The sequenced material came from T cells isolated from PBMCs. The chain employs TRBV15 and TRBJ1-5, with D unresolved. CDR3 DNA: TGTGCCACCAGCAGAGATCTCTCAGGCAATCAGCCCCAGCATTTT. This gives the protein CATSRDLSGNQPQHF.